The 8 T cell receptor beta chains presented below share a single source sample, sequenced in a study of human T cells and chemical hapten exposure. TCRdb re-called the RACE reads through MiXCR, storing one row per CDR3 protein. The sample shows tens of thousands of distinct CDR3 sequences, over 6.5% of them seen only once. Time point given: patch test 2, 6 weeks after DPC sensitization. Noted treatment: therapeutic diphenylcyclopropenone sensitization with weekly scalp DPC. The sample here was whole blood, taken in connection with sensitization to the hapten diphenylcyclopropenone (DPC). The receptors were sampled from a woman in her forties or fifties with alopecia areata. Some clones in this sample may be carry-over from other donors' samples.

There are a few counts of this clonotype. This chain joins TRBV12-3 or TRBV12-4 and TRBJ1-5; D is ambiguous. V was shortened by 2 bases and J by 3 bases, with 8 bases between the two germline ends. This CDR3 comprises 14 residues. The CDR3 DNA follows: TGTGCCAGCAGTTTATTTCGTGACAATCAGCCCCAGCATTTT. This codes for CASSLFRDNQPQHF.

This clonotype has a handful of counts. This rearrangement joins TRBV24-1 to TRBJ2-5, with unresolved D. The V end was cut by 7 bases, the J end by 0 bases, with 8 bases between. Germline CDR1 and CDR2: KGHDR and SFDVKD. The CDR3 spans 13 residues. The CDR3 reads CATSAEYQETQYF. CDR3 DNA sequence: TGTGCCACCAGCGCTGAGTACCAAGAGACCCAGTACTTC.

This clonotype has only a few counts. The rearrangement joins TRBV7-2 to TRBJ1-4; D may be TRBD1 (6 bases). The CDR3 consists of 13 residues. V lost 5 bases and J 8 bases, leaving 12 bases between the germline ends. The germline V gene encodes CDR1 SGHTA and CDR2 FQGNSA. The CDR3 spells CASSRGQPEKLFF. DNA for the CDR3: TGTGCCAGCAGCCGAGGACAGCCGGAAAAACTGTTTTTT.

The genes are TRBV29-1 and TRBJ1-1; D is undetermined. This CDR3 is 13 amino acids long. V was pared by 3 bases and J by 0 bases, with 8 bases between. Germline assignment: CDR1 SQVTM and CDR2 ANQGSEA. CDR3 sequence (DNA): TGCAGCGTTGACGTAGGGATGAACACTGAAGCTTTCTTT. Translating it yields CSVDVGMNTEAFF.

V is TRBV28 and J is TRBJ2-6; TRBD2 agrees at 7 bases. This CDR3 is built from 17 residues. With 5 bases clipped from V and 2 bases from J, the junction kept 9 bases outside the gene matches. Per germline, CDR1 MDHEN and CDR2 SYDVKM. This CDR3 reads CASSGGGGFTGANVLTF. The CDR3 nucleotides are TGTGCCAGCAGTGGGGGGGGTGGATTTACTGGGGCCAACGTCCTGACTTTC. Using reference TRBV28 and TRBJ2-6 for the parts outside the CDR3, the full variable domain is DVKVTQSSRYLVKRTGEKVFLECVQDMDHENMFWYRQDPGLGLRLIYFSYDVKMKEKGDIPEGYSVSREKKERFSLILESASTNQTSMYLCASSGGGGFTGANVLTFGAGSRLTVL.

Ten or more counts support this clonotype. CDR3 amino acids: CASSLGSNTEAFF. CDR3 in DNA: TGTGCCAGCAGTTTGGGGTCGAACACTGAAGCTTTCTTT. This chain joins TRBV11-2 and TRBJ1-1; D ambiguous. Trimming shortened V by 6 bases and J by 1 base, and 9 bases separated the two germline ends. Germline CDR1 and CDR2: SGHAT and FQNNGV. The CDR3 spans 13 residues. Drawing the rest from reference TRBV11-2 and TRBJ1-1, the complete variable domain is EAGVAQSPRYKIIEKRQSVAFWCNPISGHATLYWYQQILGQGPKLLIQFQNNGVVDDSQLPKDRFSAERLKGVDSTLKIQPAKLEDSAVYLCASSLGSNTEAFFGQGTRLTVV.

This chain connects TRBV12-3 or TRBV12-4 to TRBJ1-1; weak D call: TRBD1 (5 bases). CDR3 length: 12 amino acids. The V gene lost 6 bases and the J gene lost 6 bases, with 11 bases spanning the gap. This CDR3 reads CASSDRTAEAFF. The CDR3 coding sequence is TGTGCCAGCAGCGACAGAACGGCTGAAGCTTTCTTT.

V usage is TRBV7-2 and J usage is TRBJ2-2; D call uncertain. This CDR3 has 12 amino acids. V was trimmed by 3 bases and J by 5 bases, leaving 4 bases between them. Germline CDR1 SGHTA, CDR2 FQGNSA. CDR3 in DNA: TGTGCCAGCAGCTTTATGACCGGGGAGCTGTTTTTT. Its translation: CASSFMTGELFF.